Listed below are T cell receptor beta chains from one sample, sequenced in a study of cytomegalovirus exposure and HLA in healthy donors. The method was immunoSEQ multiplex PCR; TCRdb's version includes in-frame clones alone and lacks a portion of them. The table includes some 190,000 clones, around 78% detected once. Specimen: PBMCs. These receptors originate from a man aged 18 to 30 in good health and CMV-seronegative. Both conserved end residues are part of each CDR3. The order of the fields is J gene, clone size, D gene, V gene, CDR3 length, CDR3 DNA, CDR3 protein. D genes are given only for firm matches. Part of the rows lack a size; the others show once, few, many or a class for expanded clones.

TRBJ2-7 | NA | TRBD2 | TRBV15 | 20 | TGTGCCACCAGCAGAGATTTCGTCCGGAATTTTGGCGGGGGTATCTACGAGCAGTACTTC | CATSRDFVRNFGGGIYEQYF
TRBJ1-2 | NA | NA | TRBV10-3 | 13 | TGTGCCATCCGTCCAGGGGAGGGGGATGGCTACACCTTC | CAIRPGEGDGYTF
TRBJ1-4 | NA | NA | TRBV30 | 14 | TGTGCCTGGAGTGCGGACAGCGTTAATGAAAAACTGTTTTTT | CAWSADSVNEKLFF
TRBJ2-7 | NA | TRBD2 | TRBV6-5 | 15 | TGTGCCAGCAGGCTAAACCGGGGGGTCTCCTACGAGCAGTACTTC | CASRLNRGVSYEQYF
TRBJ1-5 | few | NA | TRBV6-5 | 13 | TGTGCCAGCAGTGGACAGCAAAATCAGCCCCAGCATTTT | CASSGQQNQPQHF
TRBJ2-5 | NA | TRBD2 | TRBV5-4 | 18 | TGTGCCAGCAGCTTAGGTCGTCGGACTAGCGGGAGGGCGGAGACCCAGTACTTC | CASSLGRRTSGRAETQYF
TRBJ2-7 | NA | NA | TRBV9 | 15 | TGTGCCAGCAGCGTAGGGGGCAGGGGTTCCCACGAGCAGTACTTC | CASSVGGRGSHEQYF
TRBJ1-2 | NA | NA | TRBV29-1 | 15 | TGCAGCGTTGGTGAGGCGGGGGTCCTAAACCCCGGCTACGGCTTC | CSVGEAGVLNPGYGF
TRBJ2-1 | NA | TRBD1 | TRBV5-6 | 16 | TGTGCCAGCAGCTGGACCGGGACAGGGGCGTTTGGAGAGCAGTTCTTC | CASSWTGTGAFGEQFF
TRBJ1-1 | NA | TRBD1 | TRBV2 | 13 | TGTGCCAGCAGCCTGGACAGGCCCCCGAAAGCTTTCTTT | CASSLDRPPKAFF
TRBJ2-2 | NA | TRBD1 | TRBV6-1 | 15 | TGTGCCAGCAGCGAGAGGACAGGCAACACCGGGGAGCTGTTTTTT | CASSERTGNTGELFF
TRBJ1-2 | NA | NA | TRBV7-9 | 15 | TGTGCCAGCAGCTTAGGAGCCAACGGTATCTATGGCTACACCTTC | CASSLGANGIYGYTF
TRBJ1-4 | NA | NA | TRBV28 | 15 | TGTGCCAGCAGTTTATTGGGGGCCGCTAATGAAAAACTGTTTTTT | CASSLLGAANEKLFF
TRBJ1-1 | NA | TRBD1 | TRBV11-2 | 14 | TGTGCCAGCAGCTCAACCGGGGGGACGGACAGGGCTCTCTTT | CASSSTGGTDRALF
TRBJ2-1 | NA | NA | TRBV6-1 | 15 | TGTGCCAGCAGTGAGGCGGCGGGGGCGCCCAATGAGCAGTTCTTC | CASSEAAGAPNEQFF
TRBJ1-3 | NA | NA | TRBV7-2 | 13 | TGTGCCAGCAGCAAAAGAGCAGGAAACACCATATATTTT | CASSKRAGNTIYF
TRBJ1-5 | NA | TRBD1 | TRBV6-1 | 14 | TGTGCCAGCAGGGGGGGGACAGGGCAGCAGCCCCAGCATTTT | CASRGGTGQQPQHF
TRBJ2-7 | NA | TRBD1 | TRBV29-1 | 16 | TGCAGCGTTCGTGGGAGGAGGGGACAGGGGGCCCACGAGCAGTACTTC | CSVRGRRGQGAHEQYF
TRBJ1-4 | few | NA | TRBV28 | 15 | TGTGCCAGCAGTTATGCGGTCAGGGTGGGGGAAAAACTGTTTTTT | CASSYAVRVGEKLFF
TRBJ2-7 | NA | TRBD2 | TRBV10-1 | 14 | TGCGCCAGCTCCCAGGCGGGAGGGGCCTACGAGCAGTACTTC | CASSQAGGAYEQYF
TRBJ2-5 | NA | NA | TRBV7-7 | 13 | TGTGCTAGCAGCTTAGATAGGAGTGGGACCCAGTACTTC | CASSLDRSGTQYF
TRBJ1-2 | NA | NA | TRBV7-9 | 11 | TGTTCCAGCAGCGCATCAGGCGGCTACACCTTC | CSSSASGGYTF
TRBJ1-6 | NA | TRBD1 | TRBV11-2 | 14 | TGTGCCAGCAGCTTGGACAGGCTAAACTCACCCCTCCACTTT | CASSLDRLNSPLHF
TRBJ1-1 | NA | NA | TRBV15 | 15 | TGTGCCACCAGCAGAGGGCAGGGGCCGAACACTGAAGCTTTCTTT | CATSRGQGPNTEAFF
TRBJ2-7 | NA | TRBD1 | TRBV10-2 | 14 | TGCGCCAGCAGTCAGGACAGGGTCGTCTACGAGCAGTACTTC | CASSQDRVVYEQYF
TRBJ1-2 | NA | NA | TRBV5-1 | 13 | TGCGCCAGCAGCTTGGACACTAACTATGGCTACACCTTC | CASSLDTNYGYTF
TRBJ2-5 | NA | NA | TRBV5-1 | 14 | TGCGCCAGCAGCACCAGGGTCGGGGGAGAGACCCAGTACTTC | CASSTRVGGETQYF
TRBJ1-3 | NA | NA | TRBV28 | 15 | TGTGCCAGCAGTGTCTACGAAGAATCTGGAAACACCATATATTTT | CASSVYEESGNTIYF
TRBJ2-7 | NA | TRBD1 | TRBV9 | 14 | TGTGCCAGCAGCGTTGAACAGGGGACCTACGAGCAGTACTTC | CASSVEQGTYEQYF
TRBJ1-1 | NA | NA | TRBV19 | 14 | TGTGCCAGTAGTACCCCAGGCCGGAACACTGAAGCTTTCTTT | CASSTPGRNTEAFF
TRBJ2-7 | NA | TRBD2 | TRBV11-1 | 14 | TGTGCCAGCAGACCAGGGACGGGGGGGTACGAGCAGTACTTC | CASRPGTGGYEQYF
TRBJ2-1 | NA | TRBD1 | TRBV7-9 | 15 | TGTGCCAGCCGCCGGGACAGGGGACCGTACAATGAGCAGTTCTTC | CASRRDRGPYNEQFF
TRBJ2-3 | NA | NA | TRBV2 | 10 | TGTGCCACAGGCACAGATACGCAGTATTTT | CATGTDTQYF